The entry below gives a single T cell receptor (beta chain) sequence along with its context. The record originates from a study of coeliac disease. For the study at large: Each coeliac patient was active, refractory type I, or diet-controlled. Without high-resolution HLA typing, biased TRBV7-2 usage was queried.

The table came from immunoSEQ multiplex PCR; TCRdb's copy has only in-frame clones and leaves some out. This table has about 3,400 clones, about two thirds appearing once. V lost 3 bases to trimming and J lost 7 bases, with 13 bases between them. The CDR3 is made up of 15 amino acids. CDR1 is SNHLY and CDR2 is FYNNEI in the germline V gene. The sequenced material came from intraepithelial lymphocytes from the gut. The receptor's source is a man aged 18 to 29 with celiac disease on a gluten-free diet. This rearrangement joins TRBV2 to TRBJ1-6; the D is unclear. This CDR3 is CASSETSRRNSPLHF. The CDR3, as DNA: TGTGCCAGCAGTGAGACTAGCAGGAGAAATTCACCCCTCCACTTT.